The rows below give T cell receptor beta chains drawn from one sample of a study of T cells in Graves' hyperthyroidism and ophthalmopathy. TCRdb reanalysed the multiplex PCR reads using MiXCR and keeps one entry per CDR3 protein. The profile shows about 620,000 distinct CDR3 sequences, 15% to 20% of them singletons. Sequenced sample: blood. Every receptor here comes from a woman under 40 with Graves' hyperthyroidism. The CDR3 runs from the conserved cysteine through the conserved F or W. Each record gives: J gene, clone size, D gene, V gene, CDR3 protein, CDR3 DNA. A D gene is named only where the DNA matches it firmly. For some rows the clone size is stated as once, few or many, or as a class when expanded; others skip it.

j_call: TRBJ2-3; clone_size: few; d_call: -; v_call: TRBV24-1; cdr3_aa: CATSDLEVSRGGGTDTQYF; cdr3_nt: TGTGCCACCAGTGATTTGGAGGTCTCCAGGGGTGGGGGCACAGATACGCAGTATTTT
j_call: TRBJ1-5; clone_size: -; d_call: -; v_call: TRBV4-1; cdr3_aa: CASIQAGLGGQPQHF; cdr3_nt: TGCGCCAGCATCCAAGCAGGTCTGGGTGGGCAGCCCCAGCATTTT
j_call: TRBJ2-5; clone_size: many; d_call: TRBD2; v_call: TRBV20-1; cdr3_aa: CSALGLAETQYF; cdr3_nt: TGCAGTGCCCTCGGACTAGCAGAGACCCAGTACTTC
j_call: TRBJ2-2; clone_size: few; d_call: -; v_call: TRBV25-1; cdr3_aa: CASSELAGELFF; cdr3_nt: TGTGCCAGCAGTGAGTTGGCCGGGGAGCTGTTTTTT
j_call: TRBJ1-2; clone_size: few; d_call: -; v_call: TRBV28; cdr3_aa: CASSRTGTPGLGYTF; cdr3_nt: TGTGCCAGCAGTCGCACCGGGACTCCGGGGTTGGGCTACACCTTC
j_call: TRBJ2-3; clone_size: many; d_call: -; v_call: TRBV6-1; cdr3_aa: CASSEGPQGTDTQYF; cdr3_nt: TGTGCCAGCAGTGAAGGGCCACAGGGCACAGATACGCAGTATTTT
j_call: TRBJ2-7; clone_size: many; d_call: TRBD2; v_call: TRBV6-2/TRBV6-3; cdr3_aa: CASSPQREPDEQYF; cdr3_nt: TGTGCCAGCAGCCCTCAGCGGGAGCCTGACGAGCAGTACTTC
j_call: TRBJ2-5; clone_size: many; d_call: -; v_call: TRBV29-1; cdr3_aa: CSVEFGGGTQYF; cdr3_nt: TGCAGCGTTGAATTTGGTGGGGGGACCCAGTACTTC
j_call: TRBJ2-7; clone_size: few; d_call: -; v_call: TRBV7-8; cdr3_aa: CASSLAWGTESSYEQYF; cdr3_nt: TGTGCCAGCAGCTTAGCTTGGGGGACCGAGAGCTCCTACGAGCAGTACTTC
j_call: TRBJ1-6; clone_size: many; d_call: -; v_call: TRBV2; cdr3_aa: CASSDNPETPLHF; cdr3_nt: TGTGCCAGCAGTGATAATCCGGAAACACCCCTCCACTTT
j_call: TRBJ1-1; clone_size: many; d_call: -; v_call: TRBV30; cdr3_aa: CAWSNQGLGTEAFF; cdr3_nt: TGTGCCTGGAGTAATCAGGGTTTGGGCACTGAAGCTTTCTTT
j_call: TRBJ2-1; clone_size: -; d_call: TRBD2; v_call: TRBV13; cdr3_aa: CASSLWSSGAYNEQFF; cdr3_nt: TGTGCCAGCAGCTTATGGAGTAGCGGGGCCTACAATGAGCAGTTCTTC
j_call: TRBJ1-3; clone_size: few; d_call: TRBD1; v_call: TRBV28; cdr3_aa: CASSPPPGGGNTIYF; cdr3_nt: TGTGCCAGCAGTCCCCCTCCAGGGGGTGGAAACACCATATATTTT
j_call: TRBJ2-4; clone_size: few; d_call: -; v_call: TRBV20-1; cdr3_aa: CSARDRSGLAKNIQYF; cdr3_nt: TGCAGTGCTAGAGATCGTAGCGGACTAGCCAAAAACATTCAGTACTTC
j_call: TRBJ1-3; clone_size: -; d_call: TRBD1; v_call: TRBV7-9; cdr3_aa: CASSPRDRARNTIYF; cdr3_nt: TGTGCCAGCAGCCCCCGCGACAGGGCCCGAAACACCATATATTTT
j_call: TRBJ2-1; clone_size: few; d_call: -; v_call: TRBV20-1; cdr3_aa: CSARGLAYYNEQFF; cdr3_nt: TGCAGTGCAAGGGGCCTAGCGTATTACAATGAGCAGTTCTTC
j_call: TRBJ2-2; clone_size: -; d_call: TRBD1; v_call: TRBV9; cdr3_aa: CASSVAGQGVHTGELFF; cdr3_nt: TGTGCCAGCAGCGTAGCCGGACAGGGGGTCCACACCGGGGAGCTGTTTTTT
j_call: TRBJ2-2; clone_size: few; d_call: -; v_call: TRBV12-3/TRBV12-4; cdr3_aa: CASSLGTRVGELFF; cdr3_nt: TGTGCCAGCAGTTTAGGGACGCGGGTCGGGGAGCTGTTTTTT
j_call: TRBJ1-1; clone_size: many; d_call: -; v_call: TRBV12-5; cdr3_aa: CASGFTPLLQLTLTRGDTEAFF; cdr3_nt: TGTGCTAGTGGTTTTACCCCTTTACTCCAACTTACTCTGACGCGTGGGGACACTGAAGCTTTCTTT
j_call: TRBJ2-7; clone_size: many; d_call: TRBD2; v_call: TRBV24-1; cdr3_aa: CATSDFSSGKRYF; cdr3_nt: TGTGCCACCAGTGATTTTAGCAGCGGGAAGCGGTACTTC
j_call: TRBJ1-5; clone_size: -; d_call: -; v_call: TRBV19; cdr3_aa: CASSIVGGFNQPQHF; cdr3_nt: TGTGCCAGTAGTATAGTAGGGGGTTTCAATCAGCCCCAGCATTTT
j_call: TRBJ2-1; clone_size: many; d_call: TRBD2; v_call: TRBV5-1; cdr3_aa: CASSLRIAGGLNEQFF; cdr3_nt: TGCGCCAGCAGCTTGCGGATAGCGGGAGGGCTTAATGAGCAGTTCTTC
j_call: TRBJ2-5; clone_size: few; d_call: -; v_call: TRBV30; cdr3_aa: CAWSAGQREAQYF; cdr3_nt: TGTGCCTGGAGTGCGGGACAGAGGGAGGCCCAGTACTTC
j_call: TRBJ2-7; clone_size: few; d_call: -; v_call: TRBV11-2; cdr3_aa: CASSLELDYYEQYF; cdr3_nt: TGTGCCAGCAGCTTAGAGTTGGACTACTACGAGCAGTACTTC
j_call: TRBJ2-1; clone_size: few; d_call: -; v_call: TRBV4-3; cdr3_aa: CASSQLARSSYNEQFF; cdr3_nt: TGCGCCAGCAGCCAATTGGCGCGGAGCTCCTACAATGAGCAGTTCTTC